These 29 T cell receptor beta chains were all obtained from the same sample, sequenced in a study of blood T cell repertoires in COVID-19. Here immunoSEQ multiplex PCR was the method, and the copy in TCRdb shows in-frame clones only, minus some. The sample lists about 72,000 clones; about 80% were seen once. The specimen was peripheral blood. The origin of the receptors is a human donor in a cohort sampled during active COVID-19.

The chain links TRBV7-2 to TRBJ2-7, with D perhaps matching TRBD1 (6 bases). The V end was cut by 5 bases, the J end by 7 bases, with 15 bases between. CDR3 size: 13 residues. Germline CDR1 is SGHTA and CDR2 is FQGNSA. The CDR3, as DNA: TGTGCCAGCAGCATGTATGGGGGCGGGGAGCAGTACTTC. This encodes CASSMYGGGEQYF.

The chain has TRBV10-3 and TRBJ1-1, with TRBD1 identical over 11 bases. After removal of 4 bases from V and 5 bases from J, the junction contained 6 bases not matched to a gene. The CDR3 spans 15 residues. Germline V gene data show CDR1 as ENHRY and CDR2 as SYGVKD. In nucleotides, the CDR3 is TGTGCCATCAGTGGGCCGGGACAGGGGGTTACTGAAGCTTTCTTT. Protein product: CAISGPGQGVTEAFF.

The rearrangement joins TRBV25-1 to TRBJ2-7, with D uncertain. Germline V gene lookup returns CDR1 MGHDK and CDR2 SYGVNS. V lost 6 bases, J lost 6 bases, and 15 bases lay in between. This CDR3 spans 13 amino acids. CDR3 DNA sequence: TGTGCCAGCAGCGGAGAGTTCCTCGGCGAGCAGTACTTC. Translated, it gives CASSGEFLGEQYF.

The gene calls are TRBV7-9 and TRBJ2-7; D is perhaps TRBD1 (5 bases). The CDR3 spans 13 residues. CDR1 and CDR2 (germline): SEHNR, FQNEAQ (reference sequence). V was cut by 6 bases and J by 2 bases, with 11 bases left in between. CDR3: CASSSDTTYEQYF. DNA of the CDR3: TGTGCCAGCAGTTCGGACACAACCTACGAGCAGTACTTC.

This chain connects TRBV5-6 to TRBJ1-1; no clear D gene. Germline values: CDR1 SGHDT, CDR2 YYEEEE. The length of the CDR3 is 13 residues. V was shortened by 0 bases and J by 1 base, with 4 bases between the two germline ends. The CDR3 nucleotides read TGTGCCAGCAGCTTGGGGGCGAACACTGAAGCTTTCTTT. It yields the protein CASSLGANTEAFF.

V gene TRBV9 combines with J gene TRBJ2-7, with unresolved D. Germline V gene sequence: CDR1 SGDLS, CDR2 YYNGEE. This CDR3 has 15 residues. Trimming pared 1 base from V and 1 base from J, leaving 12 bases between. CDR3 sequence: CASSVYGDHSYEQYF. The CDR3 DNA is TGTGCCAGCAGCGTATATGGAGATCATTCCTACGAGCAGTACTTC.

V usage is TRBV5-1 and J usage is TRBJ1-1; tentatively, D is TRBD1 (5 bases). The CDR3 contains 13 residues. In germline, CDR1 is SGHRS, CDR2 YFSETQ. Between the trimmed V and J ends, which lost 5 bases and 3 bases, there was a span of 11 bases. The CDR3 DNA reads as TGCGCCAGCAGTCAGGGCGGAGACACTGAAGCTTTCTTT. Its translation is CASSQGGDTEAFF.

The V and J genes are TRBV5-8 and TRBJ1-2; D not resolved. Trimming shortened V by 3 bases and J by 0 bases, and 15 bases separated the two germline ends. Germline CDR1 is SGHTS and CDR2 is YDEGEE. The CDR3 sequence is 16 residues long. The DNA of the CDR3 is TGTGCCAGCAGCTCCGGTGTTTTCCGAACTAACTATGGCTACACCTTC. Translation: CASSSGVFRTNYGYTF.

This clone was observed a handful of times. The chain employs TRBV15 and TRBJ1-3; weak D call: TRBD1 (5 bases). V was pared by 5 bases and J by 4 bases, with 15 bases between. CDR3 length: 15 amino acids. Per the germline V gene, CDR1 is LNHNV and CDR2 is YYDKDF (reference sequence). The CDR3 loop is CATSESRQWGNTIYF. DNA for the CDR3: TGTGCCACCAGCGAGTCGCGACAGTGGGGAAACACCATATATTTT.

The chain employs TRBV27 and TRBJ1-1, with 8 bases identical to TRBD1. The ends lost 2 bases at V and 0 bases at J; junction bases unmatched: 2. Germline CDR1 MNHEY, CDR2 SMNVEV (reference sequence). The CDR3 has 15 residues. CDR3 protein: CASSLPTGVNTEAFF. The CDR3 bases are TGTGCCAGCAGTTTACCGACAGGGGTGAACACTGAAGCTTTCTTT.

CDR3 coding DNA: TGTGCCAGCAGCGCCGGGCAGGGGTATATCCACGAGCAGTACTTC. Translated: CASSAGQGYIHEQYF. The chain combines TRBV9 with TRBJ2-7, with D perhaps matching TRBD1 (6 bases). V was pared by 3 bases and J by 5 bases, with 18 bases between. Germline V lookup: CDR1 SGDLS, CDR2 YYNGEE. CDR3 size: 15 residues. Variable domain in full (rest from reference TRBV9 and TRBJ2-7): DSGVTQTPKHLITATGQRVTLRCSPRSGDLSVYWYQQSLDQGLQFLIQYYNGEERAKGNILERFSAQQFPDLHSELNLSSLELGDSALYFCASSAGQGYIHEQYFGPGTRLTVT.

The V gene is TRBV7-2, the J gene TRBJ2-7, with D possibly TRBD2 on 6 matching bases. This CDR3 is built from 12 residues. Germline V CDR1 and CDR2: SGHTA, FQGNSA. V was cut by 5 bases and J by 4 bases, with 9 bases left in between. CDR3 bases: TGTGCCAGCAGCCGTAGCGGTTACGAGCAGTACTTC. It translates to CASSRSGYEQYF. Based on the CDR3 plus reference TRBV7-2 and TRBJ2-7, the full variable domain is GAGVSQSPSNKVTEKGKDVELRCDPISGHTALYWYRQSLGQGLEFLIYFQGNSAPDKSGLPSDRFSAERTGGSVSTLTIQRTQQEDSAVYLCASSRSGYEQYFGPGTRLTVT.

The chain couples TRBV9 to TRBJ2-7, with TRBD2 as a possible D gene (6 bases). This CDR3 is built from 14 residues. Germline V CDR1 and CDR2: SGDLS, YYNGEE. Trimming left V 0 bases short and J 5 bases short, with 12 bases between. Here the CDR3 reads CASSVAPWGDEQYF. In nucleotides, the CDR3 is TGTGCCAGCAGCGTAGCCCCATGGGGGGACGAGCAGTACTTC.

CDR3 loop: CASSRYMDREPTDTQYF. Written as DNA, the CDR3 is TGCGCCAGCAGCCGTTATATGGACAGAGAACCCACAGATACGCAGTATTTT. The V gene is TRBV4-3, the J gene TRBJ2-3; D is possibly TRBD1 (6 bases). This CDR3 comprises 17 residues. Germline lookup yields CDR1 LGHNA and CDR2 YSLEER. V was cut by 4 bases and J by 2 bases, with 19 bases left in between.

The rearrangement joins TRBV28 to TRBJ1-5; D gene unclear. CDR3 length equals 14 residues. Trimming took 2 bases from V and 3 from J, leaving 8 bases between them. Germline lookup yields CDR1 MDHEN and CDR2 SYDVKM. This CDR3 reads CASSLGGNNQPQHF. As DNA, the CDR3 is TGTGCCAGCAGTTTAGGAGGGAACAATCAGCCCCAGCATTTT.

This chain uses TRBV4-2 with TRBJ1-4; TRBD1 might be the D (6 bases). The CDR3 consists of 16 residues. Germline V gives CDR1 LGHNA, CDR2 YNFKEQ. The V end was cut by 3 bases, the J end by 3 bases, with 14 bases between. CDR3 loop: CASSHAQGSANEKLFF. In nucleotides, the CDR3 is TGTGCCAGCAGCCATGCTCAGGGGTCCGCTAATGAAAAACTGTTTTTT.

The CDR3 here is CASSPILNTEAFF. The CDR3 DNA reads TGTGCCAGCAGCCCTATCTTGAACACTGAAGCTTTCTTT. The chain carries TRBV7-3 and TRBJ1-1; D is unclear. V lost 5 bases to trimming and J lost 0 bases, with 7 bases between them. The CDR3 extends over 13 amino acids. Germline V gives CDR1 SGHTA, CDR2 FQGTGA.

V usage is TRBV5-6 and J usage is TRBJ2-1; 7 bases match TRBD2. Trimming cost V 0 bases and J 8 bases; bases outside gene matches: 2. Per the germline V gene, CDR1 is SGHDT and CDR2 is YYEEEE. This CDR3 has 13 amino acids. CDR3: CASSLGAGDEQFF. Here the CDR3 DNA reads TGTGCCAGCAGCTTGGGGGCGGGGGATGAGCAGTTCTTC. Drawing the rest from reference TRBV5-6 and TRBJ2-1, the complete variable domain is DAGVTQSPTHLIKTRGQQVTLRCSPKSGHDTVSWYQQALGQGPQFIFQYYEEEERQRGNFPDRFSGHQFPNYSSELNVNALLLGDSALYLCASSLGAGDEQFFGPGTRLTVL.

The CDR3 coding sequence is TGTGCCAGCAGCTCCTCGGGCAGGGGGCGACTGGGGGACTATGGCTACACCTTC. This gives the protein CASSSSGRGRLGDYGYTF. The chain recombines TRBV11-2 with TRBJ1-2, with TRBD1 identical over 8 bases. This CDR3 is 18 amino acids long. V shed 4 bases and J 3 bases; nucleotides not matched to a gene: 16. CDR1 is SGHAT and CDR2 is FQNNGV in the germline V gene.

The chain is built from TRBV6-5 and TRBJ1-6; 7 positions match TRBD1. Germline V CDR1 and CDR2: MNHEY, SVGAGI. Losses at the gene ends were 7 bases for V and 12 bases for J; bases not matched to a gene: 3. This CDR3 is built from 11 residues. The DNA of the CDR3 is TGTGCCAGCAAGACAGGGTTACCCCTCCACTTT. Its translation is CASKTGLPLHF.

This chain joins TRBV4-2 and TRBJ2-6, with TRBD2 matching 13 bases. With 0 bases clipped from V and 0 bases from J, the junction kept 2 bases outside the gene matches. Germline lookup yields CDR1 LGHNA and CDR2 YNFKEQ. CDR3 length: 19 amino acids. The CDR3 coding sequence is TGTGCCAGCAGCCAAGATAGACTAGCGGGGGGCTCTGGGGCCAACGTCCTGACTTTC. Translated, it gives CASSQDRLAGGSGANVLTF.

The CDR3 here is CASSEGRQGTRNQPQHF. The CDR3 region has the DNA TGTGCCAGCAGTGAGGGTAGACAGGGGACCCGCAATCAGCCCCAGCATTTT. The chain is built from TRBV6-1 and TRBJ1-5; 8 nucleotides line up with TRBD1. Germline CDR1 is MNHNS and CDR2 is SASEGT. The CDR3 is 17 amino acids. The ends lost 3 bases at V and 2 bases at J; junction bases unmatched: 9.

This chain joins TRBV18 and TRBJ2-1, with 7 bases lining up with TRBD1. V gave up 2 bases and J gave up 4 bases; unmatched junction bases: 5. Germline-derived CDR1 and CDR2 are KGHSH and LQKENI. This CDR3 comprises 15 residues. CDR3 amino acids: CASSPSGTEYNEQFF. The CDR3 DNA is TGTGCCAGCTCACCATCCGGGACAGAGTACAATGAGCAGTTCTTC.

The V call is TRBV7-2, the J call TRBJ2-1; 7 positions match TRBD2. The germline CDR1 and CDR2 sequences are SGHTA and FQGNSA. This CDR3 spans 15 amino acids. The ends lost 8 bases at V and 4 bases at J; junction bases unmatched: 11. CDR3 DNA sequence: TGTGCCAGCGCCCCCTCGCCGCGGGGGTACAATGAGCAGTTCTTC. This codes for CASAPSPRGYNEQFF.

A note on this clone: Different DNA sequences within this sample yield the same CDR3. V usage is TRBV18 and J usage is TRBJ2-7, with 12 positions matching TRBD1. Germline CDR1 KGHSH, CDR2 LQKENI. The CDR3 has 14 residues. The V and J ends lost 6 bases and 5 bases, in that order; junction bases with no gene match: 5. The CDR3 DNA is TGTGCCAGCTCTCCGGGGACAGGGGGCGACGAGCAGTACTTC. This sequence encodes CASSPGTGGDEQYF.

The V call is TRBV5-1, the J call TRBJ2-5, with 7 bases that match TRBD2. Germline CDR1 SGHRS, CDR2 YFSETQ. The CDR3 has 14 amino acids. With 4 bases clipped from V and 5 bases from J, the junction kept 8 bases outside the gene matches. CDR3 sequence: CASSRGTTVETQYF. CDR3 nucleotides: TGCGCCAGCAGCCGCGGGACTACTGTGGAGACCCAGTACTTC.

The rearrangement links TRBV4-2 to TRBJ2-7, with D perhaps matching TRBD1 (5 bases). The germline V gene has CDR1 LGHNA and CDR2 YNFKEQ. This CDR3 contains 16 residues. Trimming cost V 1 base and J 3 bases, with 16 bases left between them. The CDR3 sequence: CASSQAHSGLGYEQYF. CDR3 DNA sequence: TGTGCCAGCAGCCAAGCCCATTCAGGGTTGGGCTACGAGCAGTACTTC.

The V call is TRBV18, the J call TRBJ1-4, with D maybe TRBD1 (5 bases). Germline CDR1 is KGHSH and CDR2 is LQKENI. The CDR3 is 14 amino acids. The V gene lost 0 bases and the J gene lost 10 bases, with 12 bases spanning the gap. The CDR3 here is CASSPPIAGGKLFF. The DNA of the CDR3 is TGTGCCAGCTCACCACCGATAGCGGGGGGAAAACTGTTTTTT.

The chain is built from TRBV5-6 and TRBJ1-2; tentatively, D is TRBD1 (6 bases). CDR1 is SGHDT, CDR2 YYEEEE, per germline. V lost 5 bases, J lost 5 bases, and 19 bases lay in between. The CDR3 loop spans 15 amino acids. The CDR3 reads CASSSYRVLSYGYTF. The CDR3 nucleotides read TGTGCCAGCAGTTCATACAGGGTGCTATCGTATGGCTACACCTTC.